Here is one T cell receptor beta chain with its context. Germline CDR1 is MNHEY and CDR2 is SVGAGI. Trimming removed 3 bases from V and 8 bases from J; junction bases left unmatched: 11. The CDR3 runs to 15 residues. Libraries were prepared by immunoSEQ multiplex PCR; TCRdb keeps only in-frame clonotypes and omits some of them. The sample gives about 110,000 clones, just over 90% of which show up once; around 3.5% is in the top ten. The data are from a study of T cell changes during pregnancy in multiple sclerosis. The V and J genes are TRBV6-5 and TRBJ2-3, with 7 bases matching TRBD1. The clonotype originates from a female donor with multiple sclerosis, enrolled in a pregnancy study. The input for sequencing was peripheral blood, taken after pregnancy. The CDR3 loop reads CASSYQQGFQGTQYF. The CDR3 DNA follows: TGTGCCAGCAGTTATCAACAGGGGTTCCAGGGTACGCAGTATTTT.